The rows below give T cell receptor beta chains drawn from one sample of a study of shared clonotypes between healthy human individuals. Profiled with immunoSEQ multiplex PCR; TCRdb holds only in-frame clones, not every one. Of more than 2,000,000 clones in the sample, 80% to 95% are singletons; the top ten hold about 0.41%. Material: naive CD4+ T cells from PBMCs. The receptor set was obtained from a man aged 18 to 35 in good health. Some clones in this sample may be carry-over from other donors' samples. CDR3s include the opening cysteine and the closing phenylalanine or tryptophan. Not all rows give a size; the values are once, few, many and, for expanded clones, a class.

>TRBV6-5|14|TRBJ2-7|.
CASSGGLADYEQYF
>TRBV28|14|TRBJ2-3|once
CASRGLGVMRTQYF
>TRBV5-4|14|TRBJ2-1|.
CASSEKSGTQEQFF
>TRBV7-6|15|TRBJ2-1|.
CASSLEPFSYNEQFF
>TRBV28|15|TRBJ1-2|.
CASSLSPGHNYGYTF
>TRBV7-9|14|TRBJ2-7|.
CASSTRGGSYEQYF
>TRBV21-1|14|TRBJ2-1|once
CASSRGDSSYEQFF
>TRBV7-3|15|TRBJ2-1|.
CASSYTSGSAYEQFF
>TRBV5-1|14|TRBJ2-7|.
CASSLAGRTYEQYF
>TRBV7-6|16|TRBJ2-1|.
CASSFSEGRIYNEQFF
>TRBV15|15|TRBJ1-2|.
CATSRDRAGNYGYTF
>TRBV19|12|TRBJ1-5|.
CASSIWNQPQHF
>TRBV6-1|13|TRBJ2-7|once
CASRGTSSYEQYF
>TRBV30|15|TRBJ2-1|.
CAWDSGLADYNEQFF
>TRBV7-9|15|TRBJ2-7|once
CASSLKGDGVGEQYF
>TRBV10-3|14|TRBJ1-2|.
CAINPGTESYGYTF
>TRBV7-9|16|TRBJ2-7|.
CASSPRRDGTTYEQYF
>TRBV25-1|15|TRBJ2-4|.
CASSESTGSPNIQYF
>TRBV7-2|17|TRBJ2-7|.
CASSLARTGVSSYEQYF
>TRBV5-1|14|TRBJ1-3|.
CASSLQSSGNTIYF
>TRBV4-1|15|TRBJ1-2|.
CASSQPSAGLNGYTF
>TRBV5-1|15|TRBJ2-5|.
CASSLAVGSQETQYF
>TRBV9|14|TRBJ2-1|once
CASSLRREPGEQFF
>TRBV9|16|TRBJ2-3|.
CASSRHTSGRSDTQYF
>TRBV4-3|14|TRBJ2-7|.
CASSQDHRTYEQYF
>TRBV29-1|12|TRBJ1-2|.
CSVDPGNYGYTF
>TRBV6-1|14|TRBJ1-2|.
CASRVGTEVYGYTF
>TRBV6-1|11|TRBJ2-3|.
CASRGRFIQYF
>TRBV27|16|TRBJ1-1|.
CASSLSRWGVGTEAFF
>TRBV9|17|TRBJ2-6|.
CASSVGQGGSGANVLTF
>TRBV7-2|12|TRBJ2-7|.
CASSLGPREQYF
>TRBV6-1|13|TRBJ2-5|.
CASSPYRGETQYF
>TRBV7-9|13|TRBJ2-5|.
CASRRTAAETQYF
>TRBV2|18|TRBJ2-1|.
CASKGPWGMGQGKNEQFF
>TRBV6-5|12|TRBJ2-1|.
CASSYSGTGQFF
>TRBV7-9|14|TRBJ2-2|.
CASSLLVSAGELFF
>TRBV2|14|TRBJ1-2|.
CASYRDAANYGYTF
>TRBV4-2|15|TRBJ2-5|.
CASSSRTGGAETQYF
>TRBV6-1|13|TRBJ1-2|.
CASSEAGTYGYTF
>TRBV29-1|12|TRBJ1-2|once
CSVEQGFYGYTF
>TRBV5-5|17|TRBJ2-5|.
CASSLARLAGSPETQYF
>TRBV6-1|13|TRBJ2-7|.
CASRVGPYYEQYF
>TRBV28|16|TRBJ2-6|.
CASVPGRMSGANVLTF
>TRBV14|14|TRBJ2-2|.
CASSYQAGAGELFF
>TRBV18|15|TRBJ1-2|.
CASSPLHPGDYGYTF
>TRBV27|14|TRBJ2-7|once
CASSLRDTGYEQYF
>TRBV7-9|11|TRBJ2-7|.
CASSKTLEQYF
>TRBV2|13|TRBJ1-2|.
CASSGSRGRRYTF
>TRBV18|15|TRBJ2-2|.
CASSPLGLSTGELFF
>TRBV7-2|16|TRBJ2-3|.
CASSSSFAGGVDTQYF